This T cell receptor (beta chain) was observed in a study of blood T cells in healthy people across ages. Notes on the study in general: Per million T cells, the diversity of TCR beta decreased roughly linearly as age advanced. Since the PBMCs were unsorted, naive and antigen-experienced cells could not be conclusively compared.

This clonotype was detected many times. Antigen specificity is unknown. Germline CDR1 is SGHRS and CDR2 is YFSETQ. The trim removed 4 bases at V and 0 bases at J, leaving 4 bases unmatched. This CDR3 has 15 residues. Together with a sample-barcoded 5' primer, a J-beta primer mix was included in a second PCR lasting roughly 6 to 12 cycles. MiXCR, applied by TCRdb to the 5' RACE reads, yields one record per CDR3 protein. The sample holds fewer than 900,000 distinct CDR3 sequences, roughly 44% seen once. This clonotype was obtained from a woman aged 60-75 years in good health. The source material was blood. V is TRBV5-1 and J is TRBJ2-3, with 8 nucleotides matching TRBD1. The CDR3: CASSTGTGSTDTQYF. The CDR3 nucleotides read TGCGCCAGCAGCACCGGGACAGGAAGCACAGATACGCAGTATTTT.